The following is a T cell receptor (beta chain) sequence with its context. This entry comes from a study of regulatory T cells in long-lasting Graves disease. Arm-PCR of CDR3 regions and iRepertoire HTBI primers were used to build TCR beta libraries. Each CDR3 protein is one row after TCRdb ran MiXCR on the multiplex PCR reads. Here the sample spans approximately 300,000 distinct CDR3 sequences, roughly 18% being singletons. Time point of the sample: newly diagnosed GD, antithyroid drugs for less than 3 months. The authors made the TCR library using RNA they extracted from PBMCs. This CDR3 has 13 residues. Deletions cut 5 bases from V and 3 bases from J, with 8 bases between. Germline V gene data show CDR1 as SGHTA and CDR2 as FQGNSA.

This sequence was found in a female donor with Graves disease. Source: peripheral blood mononuclear cells (PBMCs), taken at new diagnosis, from a patient treated with antithyroid drugs. The chain is built from TRBV7-2 and TRBJ1-5; D uncertain. The DNA of the CDR3 is TGTGCCAGCAGCCCTTATACCAATCAGCCCCAGCATTTT. It encodes CASSPYTNQPQHF.